Below, one TCR beta chain is given with its context. This CDR3 region has 15 residues. Germline loops: CDR1 MNHEY, CDR2 SVGEGT. One entry per CDR3 protein, without DNA, is what TCRdb gives after re-calling the 5' RACE reads. Recorded for this sample: some 460,000 distinct CDR3 sequences. The sample comes from a study of T cells expressing NK-cell markers. The TCR was taken from a woman in her 50s in good health. Specimen: blood T cells: a sorted CD56 or NKG2C T cell subset, CD4+ or CD8+ T cells, or bulk PBMC T cells (not recorded which). V usage is TRBV6-2 or TRBV6-3 and J usage is TRBJ2-5; TCRdb's D call, TRBD1, is unchecked because there is no DNA. CDR3 sequence: CASSYPGTGTETQYF.